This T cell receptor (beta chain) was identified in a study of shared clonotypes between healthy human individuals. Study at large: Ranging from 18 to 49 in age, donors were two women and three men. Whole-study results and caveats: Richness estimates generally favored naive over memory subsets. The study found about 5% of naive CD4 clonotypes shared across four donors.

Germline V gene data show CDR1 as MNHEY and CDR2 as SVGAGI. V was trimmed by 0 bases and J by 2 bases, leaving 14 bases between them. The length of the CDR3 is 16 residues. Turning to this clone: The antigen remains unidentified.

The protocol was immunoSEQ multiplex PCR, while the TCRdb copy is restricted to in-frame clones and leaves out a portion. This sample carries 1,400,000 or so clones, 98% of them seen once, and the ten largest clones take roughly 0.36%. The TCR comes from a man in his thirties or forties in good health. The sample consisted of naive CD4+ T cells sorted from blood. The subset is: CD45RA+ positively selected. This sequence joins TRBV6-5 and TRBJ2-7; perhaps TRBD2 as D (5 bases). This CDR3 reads CASSYSSGIPPYEQYF. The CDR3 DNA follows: TGTGCCAGCAGTTACTCGTCGGGGATCCCACCCTACGAGCAGTACTTC.